The T cell receptor beta chain described here comes from a study of blood T cell repertoires in COVID-19 (dated by TCRdb to the early 2020s). Context from the whole study: Samples from collaborators originated in the United States, Italy and Spain and spanned both the acute and convalescent phases of COVID-19. Nearly every sample came with metadata listing a de-identified subject ID, COVID-19 status, age in years and sex. The repertoires were released in a freely available public database meant as a resource for research on the immune response to SARS-CoV-2. The dataset comprised deeply sampled blood TCRbeta repertoires from subjects exposed to, actively infected with, or recovered from COVID-19. Where available, HLA class I and class II types were obtained from metadata supplied by the sample provider rather than from assay-based typing. The material from the prospective study consisted of cDNA or gDNA derived from T cells, B-cell-depleted T cells, or PBMCs. The samples were drawn from the first 160 participants of the ongoing ImmuneRACE study and from 1,254 subjects provided by 6 global collaborators.

This clone has just one count. This clone's antigen is unknown. Per-nucleotide qualities are absent, and no much larger clonotype sits a single base away. From its cysteine to its phenylalanine, the CDR3 spans 15 amino acids. The DNA shown is the 45-base CDR3, in frame from base 1. V gives up 3 bases and J gives up 3 bases, and the segment between their germline ends measures 15 bases. CDR1 is given as SEHNR and CDR2 as FQNEAQ, both from the germline V gene (reference sequence). The paper as a whole reports these results and caveats: The amount of clinical and demographic metadata varied by source and participant and was provided uncurated.

The immunoSEQ Assay, a bias-controlled multiplex PCR, was used to amplify TCRbeta CDR3 regions from genomic DNA. The paper's processing steps were these. The number of nucleated cells in each sample was estimated by amplification of reference gene primers within the assay. Sequence reads were collapsed and filtered to measure the absolute abundance of every unique TCRbeta CDR3 rearrangement. For each sample, productive Simpson clonality was calculated by taking the square root of Simpson's diversity index across productive rearrangements. The source is immuneACCESS, and TCRdb retained only in-frame sequences with V and J called. Part of the clones is not carried over; for the studies checked, unresolved V genes explain less than half of this, and the remainder is unexplained. V, J and clone size reflect that table, while D and trimming were determined from the DNA. The sample contains some 200,000 clones, 94% of them found a single time. Roughly 0.7% of the sample goes to the ten largest clones.

One collaborating source in Seattle enrolled patients during active infection and followed them longitudinally through the course of disease. Whole blood was collected in K2EDTA tubes by collaborating institutions according to the institutions' own protocols. Collaborator samples were shipped for TCRbeta analysis as frozen whole blood, isolated PBMCs, or DNA extracted from either sample type. What was sequenced was peripheral blood. The sequence is built from TRBV7-9 and TRBJ2-7, and TRBD2 may be the D gene, going by 6 matching bases. This receptor was taken from a man aged 25 to 40 with COVID-19, enrolled during active disease. The DNA sequence is TGTGCCAGCAGCTTTTGGCGGGAAGCTAGCTACGAGCAGTACTTC. Its protein reads: CASSFWREASYEQYF. Outside the CDR3, residues come from the reference TRBV7-9 and TRBJ2-7 proteins, so the full variable domain is: DTGVSQNPRHKITKRGQNVTFRCDPISEHNRLYWYRQTLGQGPEFLTYFQNEAQLEKSRLLSDRFSAERPKGSFSTLEIQRTEQGDSAMYLCASSFWREASYEQYFGPGTRLTVT.